This T cell receptor beta chain is from a study of CD8 T cells in Susac syndrome. Random-hexamer reverse transcription was applied to roughly 0.5 to 1 ug RNA. An immunoSEQ multiplex PCR generated amplified TCR beta CDR3 products spanning 54 Vbeta and 13 Jbeta. One entry per CDR3 protein, called by TCRdb with MiXCR from the immunoSEQ multiplex PCR reads. In the table there are approximately 210,000 distinct CDR3 sequences, approximately 95% of which are singletons. Study-wide findings and caveats: The study conceded that relatively few individuals underwent its TCR sequencing and HLA analysis.

In regard to this clonotype: What it binds is not known.

TEMRA cells were FACS-enriched, with CD8+ and CD4+ T cells isolated negatively. V lost 0 bases to trimming and J lost 7 bases, with 7 bases between them. CDR3 length equals 12 residues. Germline V gene data show CDR1 as SGDLS and CDR2 as YYNGEE. The V and J genes are TRBV9 and TRBJ1-2; D uncertain. The TCR sequence derives from a human donor with multiple sclerosis. Sample: CD4+ T cells from PBMCs. DNA for the CDR3: TGTGCCAGCAGCGTAGGAGTAGGTGGCTACACCTTC. Translating it yields CASSVGVGGYTF.